This T cell receptor (beta chain) was sequenced for a study of neurological immune-mediated disorders. CDR1 and CDR2 from the germline V gene are DFQATT and SNEGSKA (reference sequence). The CDR3 has 16 amino acids. The V and J ends lost 6 bases and 7 bases respectively, with 25 bases between them. Via MiXCR, TCRdb re-called the 5' RACE reads, giving one row per CDR3 protein. The data show about 66,000 distinct CDR3 sequences, roughly 5% seen once. The table lists this clonotype with many counts. The sequenced sample was PBMCs. The chain carries TRBV20-1 and TRBJ1-5, with a weak D call TRBD1 (6 bases). This TCR was sampled from a woman aged 25 to 45 with multiple sclerosis. CDR3 residues: CSASPQQGQVGQPQHF. CDR3 coding DNA: TGCAGTGCCAGCCCCCAGCAGGGGCAAGTCGGACAGCCCCAGCATTTT.